Presented here are 18 T cell receptor beta chains from one specimen sequenced in a study of cytomegalovirus exposure and HLA in healthy donors. This table comes from immunoSEQ multiplex PCR, and its TCRdb copy is limited to in-frame clones, with some not included. The table includes about 180,000 clones, roughly 85% detected once. The source material was PBMCs. The receptors were sampled from a man aged 18 to 30 in good health and CMV-seropositive.

This chain joins TRBV6-1 and TRBJ1-3, with 8 nucleotides matching TRBD1. CDR3 length equals 15 residues. Germline V gives CDR1 MNHNS, CDR2 SASEGT. The V gene end was trimmed by 7 bases and the J gene end by 0 bases; junction bases not matched to a gene: 5. CDR3 amino acids: CASIRDRSSGNTIYF. In DNA form, the CDR3 reads TGTGCCAGCATTAGGGACAGGAGCTCTGGAAACACCATATATTTT.

Remarks on this clone: An end of the junction does not agree with germline; a read error may underlie this. The chain joins TRBV6-4 to TRBJ2-3; 10 bases are a match to TRBD2. Germline assignment: CDR1 MRHNA and CDR2 SNTAGT. The CDR3 extends over 16 amino acids. CDR3 residues: CATSEASGGPTDTQYF. The CDR3 nucleotides are TGTGCCACCAGTGAGGCTAGCGGGGGCCCTACAGATACGCAGTATTTT.

The chain recombines TRBV30 with TRBJ1-5, with D unresolved. This CDR3 comprises 14 residues. CDR1 is GTSNPN, CDR2 SVGIG, per germline (reference sequence). Between the trimmed V and J ends, which lost 1 base and 3 bases, there was a span of 10 bases. The CDR3 DNA sequence: TGTGCCTGGAGTGCCAGTTCCATCAATCAGCCCCAGCATTTT. Protein: CAWSASSINQPQHF. Looking up the rest from reference TRBV30 and TRBJ1-5 gives the full variable domain: SQTIHQWPATLVQPVGSPLSLECTVEGTSNPNLYWYRQAAGRGLQLLFYSVGIGQISSEVPQNLSASRPQDRQFILSSKKLLLSDSGFYLCAWSASSINQPQHFGDGTRLSIL.

CDR3 amino acids: CASSLGGGDGDTQYF. CDR3 bases: TGCGCCAGCAGCTTAGGCGGGGGGGACGGAGATACGCAGTATTTT. The rearrangement joins TRBV5-1 to TRBJ2-3; 9 bases fit TRBD2. With V trimmed by 2 bases and J by 5 bases, 6 bases remained unmatched. Germline V gene data show CDR1 as SGHRS and CDR2 as YFSETQ. This CDR3 comprises 15 residues.

Only a few counts were recorded for this clone. The genes are TRBV12-5 and TRBJ2-3; D is perhaps TRBD2 (5 bases). Trimming stripped 3 bases from V and 1 base from J, with 11 bases between. Germline V lookup: CDR1 LGHNT, CDR2 FRNRAP. The CDR3 totals 15 residues. CDR3: CASGLSQAGTDTQYF. The CDR3 region has the DNA TGTGCTAGTGGTTTAAGCCAAGCGGGCACAGATACGCAGTATTTT.

The chain is built from TRBV7-3 and TRBJ2-1; D call uncertain. This CDR3 has 15 residues. Germline CDR1 is SGHTA and CDR2 is FQGTGA. Trimming stripped 5 bases from V and 7 bases from J, with 18 bases between. CDR3 bases: TGTGCCAGCAGCCCGACTGGGTCCTTATCTAATGAGCAGTTCTTC. Amino acids: CASSPTGSLSNEQFF.

V is TRBV15 and J is TRBJ2-4; possible D gene TRBD1, 5 bases. The CDR3 consists of 16 residues. Between the trimmed V and J ends, which lost 5 bases and 0 bases, there was a span of 14 bases. In germline, CDR1 is LNHNV, CDR2 YYDKDF (reference sequence). The CDR3 sequence: CATSSRQGLAKNIQYF. In DNA, the CDR3 is TGTGCCACCAGCTCGCGGCAGGGCCTAGCCAAAAACATTCAGTACTTC.

CDR3 in DNA: TGCGCCAGCAGCTTGGAGGGTTGGCTAGCGGGCAATGAGCAGTTCTTC. This codes for CASSLEGWLAGNEQFF. The chain employs TRBV5-1 and TRBJ2-1; 8 bases map to TRBD2. Losses at the gene ends were 0 bases for V and 6 bases for J; bases not matched to a gene: 8. This CDR3 comprises 16 residues. CDR1 is SGHRS, CDR2 YFSETQ, per germline.

This chain uses TRBV27 with TRBJ1-1; TRBD1 matches at 10 bases. Unmatched junction bases numbered 10, after V lost 2 bases and J lost 1 base. The germline V gene encodes CDR1 MNHEY and CDR2 SMNVEV (reference sequence). The CDR3 consists of 18 residues. The CDR3 loop reads CASSLRPDRGQRNTEAFF. As DNA, the CDR3 is TGTGCCAGCAGTTTACGGCCCGACAGGGGGCAAAGGAACACTGAAGCTTTCTTT.

Concerning this clone itself: The same CDR3 also results from other DNA sequences found in this sample. The V and J genes are TRBV6-5 and TRBJ2-7, with 11 positions matching TRBD1. This CDR3 spans 14 amino acids. V shed 5 bases and J 7 bases; nucleotides not matched to a gene: 7. The germline gives CDR1 MNHEY, CDR2 SVGAGI. DNA of the CDR3: TGTGCCAGCAGTCGGGACAGGGGGTCGGGAGAGCAGTACTTC. It encodes CASSRDRGSGEQYF.

This chain uses TRBV2 with TRBJ2-7; TRBD2 agrees at 7 bases. Germline assignment: CDR1 SNHLY and CDR2 FYNNEI. This CDR3 has 13 residues. V shed 8 bases, J shed 7 bases, and the junction held 11 bases outside the gene matches. The CDR3 DNA sequence: TGTGCCAGCCAATGGGACGGGGAGGGTGAGCAGTACTTC. This encodes CASQWDGEGEQYF.

V gene TRBV27 combines with J gene TRBJ1-5; the D gene is possibly TRBD1 (6 bases). This CDR3 is built from 16 residues. Germline assignment: CDR1 MNHEY and CDR2 SMNVEV (reference sequence). V gave up 3 bases and J gave up 2 bases, with 14 bases separating them. The chain's CDR3 is CASSLFGGQGNQPQHF. DNA for the CDR3: TGTGCCAGCAGTTTGTTCGGGGGGCAAGGCAATCAGCCCCAGCATTTT.

The chain couples TRBV6-1 to TRBJ1-2, with 10 nucleotides matching TRBD1. Losses at the gene ends were 2 bases for V and 3 bases for J; bases not matched to a gene: 6. This CDR3 comprises 16 residues. The germline V gene has CDR1 MNHNS and CDR2 SASEGT. The CDR3 here is CASSEPYGQGDYGYTF. CDR3 nucleotides: TGTGCCAGCAGTGAACCTTACGGACAGGGGGACTATGGCTACACCTTC.

The CDR3 loop reads CASSNNRVSGANVLTF. The CDR3 nucleotides are TGTGCCAGTAGTAACAACAGGGTTTCTGGGGCCAACGTCCTGACTTTC. The V and J genes are TRBV19 and TRBJ2-6, with D possibly TRBD1 on 6 matching bases. Germline V gene lookup returns CDR1 LNHDA and CDR2 SQIVND (reference sequence). Between the trimmed V and J ends, which lost 4 bases and 1 base, there was a span of 11 bases. The CDR3 is made up of 16 amino acids.

This rearrangement joins TRBV28 to TRBJ1-2, with D tentatively TRBD1 (5 bases). The V end lost 8 bases, the J end lost 4 bases, and 20 bases lay between the germline ends. The CDR3 has 15 residues. CDR1 is MDHEN and CDR2 is SYDVKM in the germline V gene. The CDR3 region has the DNA TGTGCCAGCTCAACCGACGTGGGGGGAATCTATGGCTACACCTTC. It is translated as CASSTDVGGIYGYTF.

About this clone itself: The junction differs from germline at one of its ends, possibly a read error. The J gene is TRBJ2-1, the V gene TRBV30; D is unclear. CDR1 GTSNPN and CDR2 SVGIG come from the germline V gene (reference sequence). CDR3 size: 12 residues. CDR3 nucleotide sequence: TGTGCCTGGAGTGTAGGTGACAACGAGCAGTTCTTC. It is translated as CAWSVGDNEQFF.

The chain is built from TRBV5-1 and TRBJ2-1, with D possibly being TRBD2 (6 bases). V lost 7 bases, J lost 4 bases, and 12 bases lay in between. The CDR3 is made up of 13 amino acids. In germline, CDR1 is SGHRS, CDR2 YFSETQ. The CDR3 protein is CASGRDEYNEQFF. In DNA form, the CDR3 reads TGCGCCAGCGGGCGGGACGAGTACAATGAGCAGTTCTTC.

This clone has just a few counts. The chain is built from TRBV27 and TRBJ1-6; D gene uncertain. The CDR3 runs to 17 residues. V was clipped by 5 bases and J by 0 bases, with 14 bases between them. Germline V gives CDR1 MNHEY, CDR2 SMNVEV (reference sequence). CDR3 nucleotides: TGTGCCAGCAGTCTACGTGGCGGGGTCTCCTATAATTCACCCCTCCACTTT. Translating gives CASSLRGGVSYNSPLHF.